This TCR beta chain was identified in a study of response to subunit inactivated influenza vaccine. A few counts support this clonotype. TCRdb independently ran MiXCR on the RT-PCR reads; one entry per CDR3 protein. The sample has approximately 730,000 distinct CDR3 sequences; approximately 14% are singletons. V was trimmed by 5 bases and J by 9 bases, leaving 12 bases between them. The CDR3 contains 12 residues. Germline V gene lookup returns CDR1 MNHEY and CDR2 SVGEGT. V usage is TRBV6-2 or TRBV6-3 and J usage is TRBJ2-3; no clear D. This clonotype was sampled from a man over 45 who received an inactivated influenza vaccine. Sequences were derived from PBMCs from blood, sampled 14 days before vaccination. Here the CDR3 DNA reads TGTGCCAGCAGTGACCCCGAAGAGACGCAGTATTTT. This translates into CASSDPEETQYF.